This TCR beta chain comes out of a study of molecular identifiers for immune sequencing clone quantification. General study points: Sharing of a barcode by identical TCR molecules could cause highly expanded clone sizes to be underestimated.

TCR libraries were built in bulk with a published protocol and specific TCR primers. Each CDR3 protein is one row after TCRdb ran MiXCR on the PCR reads. The repertoire holds 45,000 to 65,000 distinct CDR3 sequences, with roughly a quarter as singletons. This clonotype was observed many times. Its antigen remains unidentified. The V segment lost 1 base and the J segment 0 bases; nucleotides outside the gene matches: 11. CDR3 length: 19 amino acids. Germline lookup yields CDR1 SGHVS and CDR2 FNYEAQ. Sorted naive CD8 T cells, about 17,000 to 1,000,000, were sequenced from 10%, 30% or 50% RNA. A CD8+CD4-CCR7+CD45RA+ gate was used to sort naive CD8 T cells.

Sequencing was done on a sample of naive CD8+ T cells from blood, with Jurkat cell RNA spiked in. As to subset: FACS-sorted CD8+CD4-CCR7+CD45RA+ naive T cells. The V call is TRBV7-6, the J call TRBJ2-3; 9 bases match TRBD1. The sequence was collected from a human donor in good health. Some libraries in this study had Jurkat cell RNA spiked in. The CDR3: CASSLEQGARIASTDTQYF. DNA for the CDR3: TGTGCCAGCAGCTTAGAACAGGGGGCCCGGATTGCTAGCACAGATACGCAGTATTTT.